The 28 T cell receptor beta chains in this list originate from one sample, sequenced in a study of shared clonotypes between healthy human individuals. The assay was immunoSEQ multiplex PCR, and TCRdb's table has in-frame clones only and misses some. The table has about 2.2 million clones, 85% to 95% seen once. Terminally differentiated effector memory CD45RA+ cells were excluded by CCR7 positive selection of CD45RO-negative cells. Source material: naive CD8+ T cells from PBMCs. Source of these receptors: a man younger than 35 in good health. Some clones in this sample may be carry-over from other donors' samples.

This CDR3 reads CAISEGAPTYEETQYF. In DNA, the CDR3 is TGTGCCATCAGTGAGGGCGCACCGACATACGAGGAGACCCAGTACTTC. The rearrangement uses TRBV10-3 and TRBJ2-5, with no clear D. Germline V gene data show CDR1 as ENHRY and CDR2 as SYGVKD. The CDR3 contains 16 residues. V lost 2 bases to trimming and J lost 5 bases, with 18 bases between them.

This chain connects TRBV11-2 to TRBJ2-7, with D perhaps TRBD1 (5 bases). The V end lost 1 base, the J end lost 1 base, and 8 bases lay between the germline ends. The CDR3 has 14 residues. From germline, CDR1 is SGHAT and CDR2 FQNNGV. The CDR3: CASSLGDRSYEQYF. CDR3 nucleotide sequence: TGTGCCAGCAGCTTAGGAGACAGATCCTACGAGCAGTACTTC.

This clone appeared a single time. The chain joins TRBV4-1 to TRBJ2-5, with 8 positions matching TRBD2. Trimming at V came to 0 bases and at J to 5 bases, leaving 8 bases not matched to a gene. This CDR3 is 16 amino acids long. CDR1 MGHRA and CDR2 YSYEKL come from the germline V gene. Here the CDR3 DNA reads TGCGCCAGCAGCCAAGATCACGTAGCGGGAAGGGAGACCCAGTACTTC. Protein product: CASSQDHVAGRETQYF.

For this clone: Other DNA sequences of this sample code for an identical CDR3. The rearrangement links TRBV28 to TRBJ2-7; D remains unclear. The germline V and J ends were trimmed by 6 bases and 1 base, with 13 bases remaining between them. CDR1 is MDHEN, CDR2 SYDVKM, per germline. The CDR3 totals 14 residues. The CDR3 DNA follows: TGTGCCAGCAGCTTGACACTTTCTTCCTACGAGCAGTACTTC. Its translation is CASSLTLSSYEQYF.

For this clone: Other nucleotide sequences in the sample specify the same CDR3. The rearrangement joins TRBV19 to TRBJ1-2; 10 bases map to TRBD1. V lost 9 bases, J lost 8 bases, and 3 bases stayed unmatched. The CDR3 loop spans 11 amino acids. Germline-derived CDR1 and CDR2 are LNHDA and SQIVND (reference sequence). CDR3: CASRDRGGYTF. CDR3 DNA sequence: TGTGCCAGCCGGGACAGGGGCGGCTACACCTTC.

The rearrangement links TRBV7-3 to TRBJ2-1; D gene ambiguous. This CDR3 is 13 amino acids long. Per germline, CDR1 SGHTA and CDR2 FQGTGA. The V gene lost 2 bases and the J gene lost 9 bases, with 11 bases spanning the gap. The CDR3 bases are TGTGCCAGCAGCTTACCCCCCTCAACTGAGCAGTTCTTC. As protein: CASSLPPSTEQFF.

A few counts support this clone. The chain recombines TRBV7-8 with TRBJ1-1, with D unclear. The length of the CDR3 is 12 residues. Deletions cut 10 bases from V and 5 bases from J, with 14 bases between. Germline V gives CDR1 SGHVS, CDR2 FQNEAQ. CDR3 bases: TGTGCCACGGGTACGTGGAGGACTGAAGCTTTCTTT. It encodes CATGTWRTEAFF.

This clone was counted a single time. V usage is TRBV11-2 and J usage is TRBJ2-1, with D perhaps matching TRBD2 (5 bases). This CDR3 has 15 residues. V lost 1 base and J 8 bases, leaving 15 bases between the germline ends. Germline V gene lookup returns CDR1 SGHAT and CDR2 FQNNGV. CDR3 sequence: CASSLGAFHGDEQFF. CDR3 bases: TGTGCCAGCAGCTTAGGCGCGTTTCACGGGGATGAGCAGTTCTTC.

The rearrangement links TRBV28 to TRBJ1-1; possible D gene TRBD1, 5 bases. The CDR3 loop spans 13 amino acids. The germline V and J ends were trimmed by 6 bases and 6 bases, with 14 bases remaining between them. Germline assignment: CDR1 MDHEN and CDR2 SYDVKM. CDR3 in DNA: TGTGCCAGCAGCCCTCCGACAGTCGCTGAAGCTTTCTTT. Residues: CASSPPTVAEAFF.

The chain links TRBV5-8 to TRBJ2-7; D may be TRBD2 (5 bases). CDR3 size: 14 residues. Germline V CDR1 and CDR2: SGHTS, YDEGEE. The V end lost 0 bases, the J end lost 0 bases, and 7 bases lay between the germline ends. Written as DNA, the CDR3 is TGTGCCAGCAGCTTGGGCGGACTCTCCTACGAGCAGTACTTC. It yields the protein CASSLGGLSYEQYF.

The chain combines TRBV6-1 with TRBJ1-2; 8 bases match TRBD1. Germline V lookup: CDR1 MNHNS, CDR2 SASEGT. Losses at the gene ends were 0 bases for V and 4 bases for J; bases not matched to a gene: 4. The CDR3 runs 15 residues. The CDR3 protein is CASSEALTGAYGYTF. The CDR3 nucleotides read TGTGCCAGCAGTGAAGCGCTGACAGGGGCCTATGGCTACACCTTC.

V and J are TRBV7-3 and TRBJ1-1, with TRBD1 as a possible D gene (5 bases). The CDR3 contains 13 residues. Germline loops: CDR1 SGHTA, CDR2 FQGTGA. Trimming stripped 4 bases from V and 4 bases from J, with 10 bases between. The CDR3 nucleotides are TGTGCCAGCAGCTCAGGGTTGGGCACTGAAGCTTTCTTT. Translating it yields CASSSGLGTEAFF.

The chain couples TRBV9 to TRBJ2-7; unclear D gene. The CDR3 extends over 15 amino acids. V lost 4 bases and J 2 bases, leaving 16 bases between the germline ends. From germline, CDR1 is SGDLS and CDR2 YYNGEE. The CDR3 here is CASSFRIGSTYEQYF. CDR3 sequence (DNA): TGTGCCAGCAGCTTCCGAATAGGGTCGACCTACGAGCAGTACTTC.

This rearrangement joins TRBV11-2 to TRBJ2-2; 8 bases are shared with TRBD1. V lost 3 bases to trimming and J lost 6 bases; unmatched junction nucleotides: 3. CDR3 size: 14 residues. Germline-derived CDR1 and CDR2 are SGHAT and FQNNGV. The CDR3 nucleotides are TGTGCCAGCAGCTTCGACAGGGGTTCCGGGGAGCTGTTTTTT. Translated: CASSFDRGSGELFF.

The chain is built from TRBV30 and TRBJ2-1; tentatively, D is TRBD2 (6 bases). V lost 7 bases and J lost 9, with 25 bases in between. The germline V gene has CDR1 GTSNPN and CDR2 SVGIG (reference sequence). This CDR3 is built from 15 residues. CDR3 sequence reads: CASGGREFAVGEQFF. The CDR3 DNA is TGTGCCTCCGGAGGACGGGAGTTCGCAGTCGGTGAGCAGTTCTTC. Variable domain in full (rest from reference TRBV30 and TRBJ2-1): SQTIHQWPATLVQPVGSPLSLECTVEGTSNPNLYWYRQAAGRGLQLLFYSVGIGQISSEVPQNLSASRPQDRQFILSSKKLLLSDSGFYLCASGGREFAVGEQFFGPGTRLTVL.

The chain uses TRBV7-9 and TRBJ1-1; D gene uncertain. The CDR3 contains 16 residues. CDR1 is SEHNR, CDR2 FQNEAQ, per germline (reference sequence). Between the trimmed V and J ends, which lost 1 base and 0 bases, there was a span of 12 bases. CDR3 coding DNA: TGTGCCAGCAGCTTAGAGTCGTTACCCTTGAACACTGAAGCTTTCTTT. It yields the protein CASSLESLPLNTEAFF.

The chain joins TRBV25-1 to TRBJ1-1; the D is unclear. V was pared by 2 bases and J by 7 bases, with 5 bases between. The germline V gene has CDR1 MGHDK and CDR2 SYGVNS. There are 11 residues in the CDR3. CDR3 DNA: TGTGCCAGCAGTGAACAGCATGAAGCTTTCTTT. It encodes CASSEQHEAFF. The full variable domain, rest sourced from reference TRBV25-1 and TRBJ1-1, is EADIYQTPRYLVIGTGKKITLECSQTMGHDKMYWYQQDPGMELHLIHYSYGVNSTEKGDLSSESTVSRIRTEHFPLTLESARPSHTSQYLCASSEQHEAFFGQGTRLTVV.

This sequence joins TRBV27 and TRBJ2-7, with TRBD1 matching over 7 bases. V trimming: 3 bases; J trimming: 4 bases; junction bases outside the gene matches: 9. The length of the CDR3 is 15 residues. From germline, CDR1 is MNHEY and CDR2 SMNVEV (reference sequence). The CDR3 loop is CASSFGARGSYEQYF. CDR3 bases: TGTGCCAGCAGTTTTGGAGCCAGGGGGTCATACGAGCAGTACTTC.

The V and J genes are TRBV27 and TRBJ2-3; D uncertain. The CDR3 has 11 residues. Germline CDR1 reads MNHEY; CDR2 reads SMNVEV (reference sequence). V was cut by 7 bases and J by 5 bases, with 7 bases left in between. The CDR3 nucleotides are TGTGCCAGCACCGACGGAGATACGCAGTATTTT. Translation gives CASTDGDTQYF.

CDR3 in amino acids: CASTGFGVAGLNEQFF. In DNA form, the CDR3 reads TGTGCCAGCACTGGGTTCGGGGTAGCGGGCCTCAATGAGCAGTTCTTC. The rearrangement links TRBV27 to TRBJ2-1; 7 bases agree with TRBD2. The CDR3 loop spans 16 amino acids. CDR1 MNHEY and CDR2 SMNVEV come from the germline V gene (reference sequence). Trimming removed 7 bases from V and 6 bases from J; junction bases left unmatched: 15.

The chain employs TRBV9 and TRBJ1-2, with TRBD1 identical over 7 bases. The CDR3 loop spans 14 amino acids. Germline lookup yields CDR1 SGDLS and CDR2 YYNGEE. V was pared by 3 bases and J by 4 bases, with 6 bases of the junction left unmatched. The DNA of the CDR3 is TGTGCCAGCAGCGCGGGGGACAGTTTCTATGGCTACACCTTC. Its translation: CASSAGDSFYGYTF.

This chain connects TRBV7-2 to TRBJ2-1; 10 bases line up with TRBD2. The V gene end was trimmed by 5 bases and the J gene end by 6 bases; junction bases not matched to a gene: 16. Germline assignment: CDR1 SGHTA and CDR2 FQGNSA. This CDR3 has 18 residues. This CDR3 is CASSQSFRAGGPSNEQFF. The CDR3 nucleotides are TGTGCCAGCAGCCAATCTTTTCGAGCGGGAGGGCCTTCCAATGAGCAGTTCTTC.

The chain carries TRBV28 and TRBJ1-2; D ambiguous. V lost 1 base and J lost 6, with 9 bases in between. The CDR3 covers 13 residues. Germline CDR1 MDHEN, CDR2 SYDVKM. The CDR3 nucleotides read TGTGCCAGCAGTTTATTTTCGGGGAATGGCTACACCTTC. Encoded protein: CASSLFSGNGYTF.

The chain carries TRBV4-1 and TRBJ2-7; D is ambiguous. Germline V lookup: CDR1 MGHRA, CDR2 YSYEKL. The V and J ends lost 4 bases and 6 bases respectively, with 19 bases between them. CDR3 length equals 15 residues. The CDR3 DNA reads TGCGCCAGCAGCCCCCTTTGGCCCAAGTTTTTCGAGCAGTACTTC. It yields the protein CASSPLWPKFFEQYF.

The chain uses TRBV4-2 and TRBJ2-1; a weak D match, TRBD1 (5 bases). Trimming removed 0 bases from V and 8 bases from J, with 8 bases in between. This CDR3 has 13 residues. Germline lookup yields CDR1 LGHNA and CDR2 YNFKEQ. CDR3 DNA: TGTGCCAGCAGCCAAGATCAGGGATATGAGCAGTTCTTC. Protein product: CASSQDQGYEQFF.

The V gene is TRBV27, the J gene TRBJ2-1; D gene uncertain. The CDR3 is made up of 13 amino acids. Trimming pared 5 bases from V and 8 bases from J, leaving 13 bases between. Germline V CDR1 and CDR2: MNHEY, SMNVEV (reference sequence). Here the CDR3 DNA reads TGTGCCAGCAGTCCCAAGGGATGGGATGAGCAGTTCTTC. Its protein product is CASSPKGWDEQFF.

This chain connects TRBV7-9 to TRBJ2-5; no clear D gene. The CDR3 extends over 15 amino acids. V gave up 1 base and J gave up 1 base, with 10 bases separating them. Germline loops: CDR1 SEHNR, CDR2 FQNEAQ (reference sequence). The CDR3 spells CASSLGKEAQETQYF. In nucleotides, the CDR3 is TGTGCCAGCAGCTTAGGAAAGGAAGCCCAAGAGACCCAGTACTTC.

The chain joins TRBV19 to TRBJ1-1, with a tentative D call TRBD1 (5 bases). The V gene lost 4 bases and the J gene lost 5 bases, with 20 bases spanning the gap. CDR1 is LNHDA and CDR2 is SQIVND in the germline V gene (reference sequence). This CDR3 comprises 16 residues. The CDR3 is CASSTPYGDKGTEAFF. The CDR3 DNA follows: TGTGCCAGTAGTACCCCCTATGGTGATAAGGGGACTGAAGCTTTCTTT.